This T cell receptor (beta chain) is from a study of a mutant IDH1 vaccine in newly diagnosed glioma. Study-level points and caveats: Patients mounted vaccine-induced immune responses in 93.3% of cases.

About this clone itself: The target antigen is unknown.

Repertoires were generated with immunoSEQ multiplex PCR, while TCRdb's copy carries only in-frame clones and drops some. The sample has about 94,000 clones, over 85% seen once. Time point meaning: week 47, end of study. Doses comprised 300 ug of mutant IDH1 20-mer peptide each, plus topical imiquimod. Trimming removed 2 bases from V and 4 bases from J, with 15 bases in between. Germline V gives CDR1 MNHNS, CDR2 SASEGT. The CDR3 extends over 16 amino acids. This sequence originates from a woman between 50 and 59 years old with glioma. The material was PBMCs, obtained from a glioma patient whose treatment included an IDH1 peptide vaccine. This chain uses TRBV6-1 with TRBJ1-5; TRBD1 might be the D (6 bases). This CDR3 is CASSEWRGGGNQPQHF. In DNA form, the CDR3 reads TGTGCCAGCAGTGAATGGCGAGGGGGGGGGAATCAGCCCCAGCATTTT.